The subject of this entry is one TCR beta chain. The data originate from a study of blood T cell repertoires in COVID-19. The CDR3 covers 14 residues. Germline V gene lookup returns CDR1 SGHRS and CDR2 YFSETQ. The V end was cut by 3 bases, the J end by 5 bases, with 14 bases between. Data came from immunoSEQ multiplex PCR; TCRdb stores just in-frame clones and leaves some out. The sample comprises 120,000 to 150,000 clones, around 80% of which are singletons, and less than 4.5% rests with the top ten. The sample taken for sequencing was peripheral blood. The source of this sequence is a man in his 60s with acute or convalescent COVID-19. The chain links TRBV5-1 to TRBJ2-5, with D maybe TRBD1 (7 bases). CDR3 DNA: TGCGCCAGCAGCTGGGATGCAGGGGGGGAGACCCAGTACTTC. It is translated as CASSWDAGGETQYF.